The entry below gives a single TCR beta chain sequence along with its context. This entry comes from a study of T cells after yellow fever vaccination. TCRdb independently ran MiXCR on the 5' RACE reads; one entry per CDR3 protein. This sample has about 320,000 distinct CDR3 sequences, with 3.5% to 4.5% found just once. V lost 4 bases to trimming and J lost 0 bases, with 15 bases between them. The CDR3 runs to 17 residues. Germline V lookup: CDR1 SEHNR, CDR2 FQNEAQ (reference sequence). The sequences come from PBMCs, collected 15 days after the yellow fever booster vaccination. The TCR sequence derives from a man between 18 and 29 years old who received the YFV17D yellow fever vaccine. The chain recombines TRBV7-9 with TRBJ1-4; D gene ambiguous. The CDR3 nucleotides are TGTGCCAGCAGCTCCCCGACGTACCAGGCAACTAATGAAAAACTGTTTTTT. Protein: CASSSPTYQATNEKLFF.